These 30 T cell receptor beta chains share one sample of origin, sequenced in a study of blood T cell repertoires in COVID-19. The method was immunoSEQ multiplex PCR; TCRdb's version includes in-frame clones alone and lacks a portion of them. The sample records about 140,000 clones, 84% being singletons. Specimen: PBMCs or T cells enriched from blood (not recorded which). The receptors were sampled from a man aged 35-49 years with acute COVID-19.

Notes on this clone: Additional DNA sequences in this sample encode the identical CDR3. The chain uses TRBV29-1 and TRBJ2-7; 9 nucleotides agree with TRBD1. The junction had 0 bases not matched to a gene; V was cut back by 1 base and J by 2 bases. The length of the CDR3 is 13 residues. The V gene's germline CDR1 is SQVTM and CDR2 ANQGSEA. The CDR3 reads CSVEGQGAYEQYF. CDR3 DNA: TGCAGCGTTGAAGGACAGGGGGCCTACGAGCAGTACTTC.

This clone was counted between two and nine times. This rearrangement joins TRBV6-2 or TRBV6-3 to TRBJ1-2; 10 nucleotides agree with TRBD1. This CDR3 is 16 amino acids long. From germline, CDR1 is MNHEY and CDR2 SVGEGT. V shed 0 bases and J 3 bases; nucleotides not matched to a gene: 4. CDR3 protein: CASSYSKGQGDYGYTF. The CDR3 DNA is TGTGCCAGCAGTTACTCGAAAGGACAGGGGGACTATGGCTACACCTTC.

This rearrangement joins TRBV5-5 to TRBJ2-1; TRBD2 matches 8 bases. Trimming cost V 4 bases and J 3 bases; bases outside gene matches: 9. CDR1 and CDR2 from the germline V gene are SGHKS and YYEKEE (reference sequence). This CDR3 spans 16 amino acids. The CDR3 region is CASSALVAGYYNEQFF. DNA of the CDR3: TGTGCCAGCAGCGCTCTTGTAGCGGGGTACTACAATGAGCAGTTCTTC. The whole variable domain, filled in from reference TRBV5-5 and TRBJ2-1, reads DAGVTQSPTHLIKTRGQQVTLRCSPISGHKSVSWYQQVLGQGPQFIFQYYEKEERGRGNFPDRFSARQFPNYSSELNVNALLLGDSALYLCASSALVAGYYNEQFFGPGTRLTVL.

This chain links TRBV30 with TRBJ1-6, with 12 bases identical to TRBD1. Germline-derived CDR1 and CDR2 are GTSNPN and SVGIG (reference sequence). The CDR3 has 15 residues. V shed 4 bases and J 8 bases; nucleotides not matched to a gene: 6. CDR3 sequence (DNA): TGTGCCTGGACCGCGGGGACAGGGGGCGATTCACCCCTCCACTTT. It codes for CAWTAGTGGDSPLHF.

The genes are TRBV20-1 and TRBJ1-5; tentatively, D is TRBD1 (6 bases). Trimming cost V 3 bases and J 5 bases, with 17 bases left between them. The CDR3 is made up of 15 amino acids. Per the germline V gene, CDR1 is DFQATT and CDR2 is SNEGSKA (reference sequence). The CDR3 is CSASIPGAGDQPQHF. The CDR3 nucleotides are TGCAGTGCTAGTATCCCAGGGGCCGGCGATCAGCCCCAGCATTTT.

The V call is TRBV7-8, the J call TRBJ2-3, with TRBD2 identical over 8 bases. Per germline, CDR1 SGHVS and CDR2 FQNEAQ. V was pared by 3 bases and J by 2 bases, with 7 bases of the junction left unmatched. The CDR3 totals 16 residues. CDR3 DNA: TGTGCCAGCAGCTTTACAGCGGGAGAACACACAGATACGCAGTATTTT. This translates into CASSFTAGEHTDTQYF.

This chain uses TRBV6-2 or TRBV6-3 with TRBJ2-7; TRBD2 aligns across 10 bases. Germline assignment: CDR1 MNHEY and CDR2 SVGEGT. The CDR3 contains 14 residues. The V and J ends lost 4 bases and 3 bases, in that order; junction bases with no gene match: 3. The CDR3 loop reads CASSLLAGYYEQYF. In DNA, the CDR3 is TGTGCCAGCAGTTTACTAGCGGGATACTACGAGCAGTACTTC.

The chain combines TRBV28 with TRBJ1-2, with D maybe TRBD1 (5 bases). CDR3 length: 12 residues. V lost 7 bases to trimming and J lost 7 bases, with 13 bases between them. The germline CDR1 and CDR2 sequences are MDHEN and SYDVKM. In DNA form, the CDR3 reads TGTGCCAGCATTTCAGAAGGGGTTGGCTACACCTTC. Translating gives CASISEGVGYTF.

The chain combines TRBV6-5 with TRBJ1-2; 8 nucleotides line up with TRBD1. This CDR3 is built from 14 residues. Germline CDR1 reads MNHEY; CDR2 reads SVGAGI. Trimming took 2 bases from V and 7 from J; bases not matched to a gene: 6. The CDR3 spells CASSYGQGPGGYTF. The CDR3 bases are TGTGCCAGCAGTTACGGACAGGGACCGGGTGGCTACACCTTC.

The chain uses TRBV3-1 (or the pseudogene TRBV3-2) and TRBJ2-7; no clear D gene. CDR1 and CDR2 from the germline V gene are LGHDT and YNNKEL (reference sequence). CDR3 length: 12 amino acids. V lost 0 bases and J lost 6, with 6 bases in between. The CDR3 protein is CASSQESGEQYF. CDR3 nucleotide sequence: TGTGCCAGCAGCCAAGAATCGGGCGAGCAGTACTTC.

The chain joins TRBV24-1 to TRBJ1-2, with D unclear. Trimming pared 5 bases from V and 5 bases from J, leaving 14 bases between. This CDR3 has 14 amino acids. From germline, CDR1 is KGHDR and CDR2 SFDVKD. The CDR3 bases are TGTGCCACCAGTGGTCACGACTTAACTTATGGCTACACCTTC. It yields the protein CATSGHDLTYGYTF.

This clone showed up just once. This chain links TRBV10-3 with TRBJ2-3, with 11 bases matching TRBD2. The CDR3 loop spans 16 amino acids. V was clipped by 5 bases and J by 0 bases; unmatched bases: 4. Germline V gives CDR1 ENHRY, CDR2 SYGVKD. The CDR3 region has the DNA TGTGCCATCAGTTCTAGCGGGGGGTACAGCACAGATACGCAGTATTTT. It specifies CAISSSGGYSTDTQYF.

The chain carries TRBV2 and TRBJ2-3, with D possibly TRBD2 on 6 matching bases. The V end lost 3 bases, the J end lost 0 bases, and 19 bases lay between the germline ends. The CDR3 loop spans 18 amino acids. Germline CDR1 and CDR2: SNHLY and FYNNEI. The DNA for the CDR3 is TGTGCCAGCAGTGACTATGCGGTCGGCGGGACTAGCACAGATACGCAGTATTTT. It translates to CASSDYAVGGTSTDTQYF.

This clone was counted ten times or more. J is TRBJ2-2 and V is TRBV27; D might be TRBD1 (6 bases). This CDR3 spans 17 amino acids. Looked up from germline, CDR1 is MNHEY and CDR2 is SMNVEV (reference sequence). V was pared by 4 bases and J by 5 bases, with 20 bases between. As DNA, the CDR3 is TGTGCCAGCAGTTCGGGTACCAGGGGTTTCTGGACCGGGGAGCTGTTTTTT. Its translation: CASSSGTRGFWTGELFF.

The chain employs TRBV4-1 and TRBJ2-2, with unresolved D. Germline V lookup: CDR1 MGHRA, CDR2 YSYEKL. Trimming stripped 0 bases from V and 1 base from J, with 6 bases between. This CDR3 has 15 residues. The CDR3 coding sequence is TGCGCCAGCAGCCAAGAGGTCAGGAACACCGGGGAGCTGTTTTTT. It yields the protein CASSQEVRNTGELFF.

This clone was observed a single time. V and J are TRBV29-1 and TRBJ1-1; D uncertain. From germline, CDR1 is SQVTM and CDR2 ANQGSEA. CDR3 length: 13 amino acids. The germline V and J ends were trimmed by 6 bases and 3 bases, with 14 bases remaining between them. CDR3 sequence (DNA): TGCAGCGTGAATGAGGCGCGGGACACTGAAGCTTTCTTT. Translation gives CSVNEARDTEAFF. Using reference TRBV29-1 and TRBJ1-1 for the parts outside the CDR3, the full variable domain is SAVISQKPSRDICQRGTSLTIQCQVDSQVTMMFWYRQQPGQSLTLIATANQGSEATYESGFVIDKFPISRPNLTFSTLTVSNMSPEDSSIYLCSVNEARDTEAFFGQGTRLTVV.

The chain recombines TRBV10-3 with TRBJ2-2; D gene unclear. V was shortened by 3 bases and J by 6 bases, with 5 bases between the two germline ends. Germline V CDR1 and CDR2: ENHRY, SYGVKD. The CDR3 has 12 residues. The CDR3: CAISDSAGELFF. The CDR3 DNA is TGTGCCATCAGTGATTCAGCCGGGGAGCTGTTTTTT.

The chain recombines TRBV29-1 with TRBJ2-3; 9 positions match TRBD1. Trimming cost V 6 bases and J 2 bases; bases outside gene matches: 3. CDR1 is SQVTM, CDR2 ANQGSEA, per germline. The CDR3 is made up of 13 amino acids. The CDR3 DNA sequence: TGCAGCGTGCGGGACAGGGTCACAGATACGCAGTATTTT. This encodes CSVRDRVTDTQYF.

J is TRBJ1-5 and V is TRBV28; 7 nucleotides match TRBD1. Germline V gene lookup returns CDR1 MDHEN and CDR2 SYDVKM. J was trimmed by 6 bases and V by 6 bases; bases with no gene match: 8. The CDR3 contains 14 residues. The CDR3 DNA follows: TGTGCCAGCAGAAGACAGGGTGGACGTCAGCCCCAGCATTTT. Protein sequence: CASRRQGGRQPQHF.

The J gene is TRBJ2-3, the V gene TRBV7-9; TRBD1 might be the D (5 bases). V dropped 1 base and J dropped 5 bases, with 13 bases sitting between them. The V gene's germline CDR1 is SEHNR and CDR2 FQNEAQ (reference sequence). This CDR3 contains 15 residues. CDR3 bases: TGTGCCAGCAGCTTAGGCAGGGTTTTAGTAGATACGCAGTATTTT. Translating it yields CASSLGRVLVDTQYF.

The chain is built from TRBV2 and TRBJ2-5; TRBD2 matches 7 bases. The germline V gene encodes CDR1 SNHLY and CDR2 FYNNEI. V shed 4 bases, J shed 10 bases, and the junction held 12 bases outside the gene matches. This CDR3 has 14 amino acids. This CDR3 reads CASSVGISGGFQYF. The CDR3 nucleotides are TGTGCCAGCAGTGTTGGGATATCGGGAGGCTTCCAGTACTTC.

The chain carries TRBV11-3 and TRBJ2-1, with 12 bases fitting TRBD2. Looked up from germline, CDR1 is SGHNT and CDR2 is YENEEA. J was trimmed by 7 bases and V by 5 bases; bases with no gene match: 9. This CDR3 is 16 amino acids long. The DNA for the CDR3 is TGTGCCAGCAGCGAGACTAGCGGGGGATCAAATAATGAGCAGTTCTTC. Its protein product is CASSETSGGSNNEQFF.

The rearrangement uses TRBV7-9 and TRBJ2-5; 9 nucleotides match TRBD1. CDR3 length: 17 amino acids. The germline V gene has CDR1 SEHNR and CDR2 FQNEAQ (reference sequence). The trim removed 3 bases at V and 5 bases at J, leaving 13 bases unmatched. CDR3 in DNA: TGTGCCAGCAGCTTCTTCCGGAGGACAGGGGAGGGGGAGACCCAGTACTTC. Translated, it gives CASSFFRRTGEGETQYF.

The V and J genes are TRBV10-2 and TRBJ1-1, with TRBD1 as a possible D gene (5 bases). The length of the CDR3 is 14 residues. Trimming removed 8 bases from V and 1 base from J, with 14 bases in between. Germline assignment: CDR1 WSHSY and CDR2 SAAADI. The CDR3, as DNA: TGCGCCAGCCTCCCGGCGGGGGGGAACACTGAAGCTTTCTTT. Its translation is CASLPAGGNTEAFF.

There are many counts of this clone. V gene TRBV4-3 combines with J gene TRBJ1-1, with a weak D call TRBD1 (6 bases). The CDR3 totals 13 residues. Germline V gene sequence: CDR1 LGHNA, CDR2 YSLEER. The germline V and J ends were trimmed by 0 bases and 9 bases, with 11 bases remaining between them. CDR3 region: CASSQDGGAQAFF. The CDR3, as DNA: TGCGCCAGCAGCCAAGATGGGGGGGCGCAAGCTTTCTTT.

On this clone: Relative to the germline gene, one junction end is altered; a read error may explain this. The V and J genes are TRBV18 and TRBJ1-1; D is perhaps TRBD1 (5 bases). CDR3 length: 16 amino acids. Germline V lookup: CDR1 KGHSH, CDR2 LQKENI. CDR3 residues: CASSPMALGGNSEAFF. As DNA, the CDR3 is TGTGCCAGCTCACCAATGGCCCTGGGGGGGAACTCTGAAGCTTTCTTT. The full variable domain, completed using reference TRBV18 and TRBJ1-1, is NAGVMQNPRHLVRRRGQEARLRCSPMKGHSHVYWYRQLPEEGLKFMVYLQKENIIDESGMPKERFSAEFPKEGPSILRIQQVVRGDSAAYFCASSPMALGGNSEAFFGQGTRLTVV.

The chain couples TRBV3-1 (or the pseudogene TRBV3-2) to TRBJ1-2; perhaps TRBD1 as D (6 bases). Germline values: CDR1 LGHDT, CDR2 YNNKEL (reference sequence). This CDR3 contains 15 residues. The V end lost 0 bases, the J end lost 5 bases, and 13 bases lay between the germline ends. The CDR3 sequence: CASSQDLAGQYGYTF. CDR3 bases: TGTGCCAGCAGCCAAGATCTTGCCGGACAGTATGGCTACACCTTC.

The genes are TRBV7-6 and TRBJ2-1; TRBD2 aligns across 8 bases. V lost 5 bases, J lost 8 bases, and 11 bases stayed unmatched. Germline V gene data show CDR1 as SGHVS and CDR2 as FNYEAQ. The CDR3 totals 15 residues. The CDR3 loop is CASSPGTRLFHEQFF. In nucleotides, the CDR3 is TGTGCCAGCAGCCCGGGGACTAGGTTGTTCCATGAGCAGTTCTTC.

The chain joins TRBV30 to TRBJ2-3; possibly TRBD2 for D (5 bases). In germline, CDR1 is GTSNPN, CDR2 SVGIG (reference sequence). This CDR3 has 14 residues. Trimming removed 1 base at V and 2 bases at J, with 10 bases between. This CDR3 reads CAWSGVGNTDTQYF. The CDR3 DNA is TGTGCCTGGAGTGGAGTCGGGAACACAGATACGCAGTATTTT.

The gene calls are TRBV5-4 and TRBJ2-5; TRBD1 aligns across 7 bases. Germline CDR1 SGHNT, CDR2 YYREEE (reference sequence). V lost 4 bases and J lost 1; bases outside the gene matches: 7. The CDR3 covers 15 residues. The CDR3 DNA is TGTGCCAGCAGCGGACCACAGGGGATCCAAGAGACCCAGTACTTC. This translates into CASSGPQGIQETQYF.